Given below is one T cell receptor (beta chain) in context. The CDR3 spans 17 residues. V shed 5 bases, J shed 4 bases, and the junction held 11 bases outside the gene matches. Germline assignment: CDR1 MNHEY and CDR2 SMNVEV (reference sequence). These data belong to a study of blood T cell repertoires in COVID-19. Study at large: T cells, B-cell-depleted T cells, or PBMCs provided the cDNA or gDNA that served as material.

Libraries were prepared by immunoSEQ multiplex PCR; TCRdb keeps only in-frame clonotypes and omits some of them. This table has hundreds of thousands of clones, around nine tenths appearing once. The rearrangement joins TRBV27 to TRBJ1-5; 10 positions agree with TRBD1. The sample taken for sequencing was peripheral blood. The clonotype originates from a woman in her sixties or seventies with COVID-19, enrolled during active disease. The CDR3 bases are TGTGCCAGCAGTCTGGGGGCGGGACAGGGGCCAAATCAGCCCCAGCATTTT. Translation gives CASSLGAGQGPNQPQHF.